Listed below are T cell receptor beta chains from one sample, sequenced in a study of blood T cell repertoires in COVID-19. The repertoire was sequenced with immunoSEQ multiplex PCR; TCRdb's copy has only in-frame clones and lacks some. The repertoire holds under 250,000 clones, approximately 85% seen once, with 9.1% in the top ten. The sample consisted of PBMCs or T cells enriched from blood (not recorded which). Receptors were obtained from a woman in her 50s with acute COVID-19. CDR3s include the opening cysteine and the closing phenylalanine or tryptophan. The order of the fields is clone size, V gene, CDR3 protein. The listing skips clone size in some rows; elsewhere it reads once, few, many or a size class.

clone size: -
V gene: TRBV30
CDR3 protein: CAWRPGVAGMAETQYF

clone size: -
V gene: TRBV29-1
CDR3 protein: CSAKPLAGDTTDTQYF

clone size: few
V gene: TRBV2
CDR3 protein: CASRRQGTGELFF

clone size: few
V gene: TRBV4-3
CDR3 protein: CASSQERGYGYTF

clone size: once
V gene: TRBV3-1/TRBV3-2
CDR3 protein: CASSHSGGRGDTQYF

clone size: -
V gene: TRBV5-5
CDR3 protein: CASSVDGNTEAFF

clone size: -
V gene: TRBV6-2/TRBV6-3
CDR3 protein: CASSYDIFSGVLGELFF

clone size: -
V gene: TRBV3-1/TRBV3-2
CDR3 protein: CASSQVRGGTEAFF

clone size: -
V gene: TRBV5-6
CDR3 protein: CASSSFPDTQYF

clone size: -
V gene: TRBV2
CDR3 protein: CASSEWTKGQPQHF

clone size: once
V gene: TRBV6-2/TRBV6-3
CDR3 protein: CASSYPLAGRADTQYF

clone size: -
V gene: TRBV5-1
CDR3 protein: CASSSGTSGNNEQFF

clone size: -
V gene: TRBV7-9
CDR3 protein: CASSFGDFPFEQYF

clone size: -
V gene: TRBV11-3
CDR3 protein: CASSLTGHAGETQYF

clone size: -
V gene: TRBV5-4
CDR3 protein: CASSLGGASYNEQFF

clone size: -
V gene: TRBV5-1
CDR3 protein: CASSLLAGPSTTGELFF

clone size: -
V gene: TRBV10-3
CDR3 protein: CAITPGQGYEQYF

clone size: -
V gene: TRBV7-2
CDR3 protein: CASSSDWPGLRRDTQYF

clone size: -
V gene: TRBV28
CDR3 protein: CASSSGPGVYGYTF

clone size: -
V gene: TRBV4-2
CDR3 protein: CASSQAFGLAGGQDIQYF

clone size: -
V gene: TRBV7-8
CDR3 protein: CASSLAGTGGFSYEQYF

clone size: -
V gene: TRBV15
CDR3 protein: CATSRAGLVPFTDTQYF

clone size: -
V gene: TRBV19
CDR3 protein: CASTPGGNYGYTF

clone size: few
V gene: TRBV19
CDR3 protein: CASSTQTDQPQHF

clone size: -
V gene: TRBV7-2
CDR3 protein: CASSPLAGANTGELFF

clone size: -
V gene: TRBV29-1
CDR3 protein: CSVATGVRTEAFF

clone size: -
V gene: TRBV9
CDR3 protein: CASSVAGVSTEAFF

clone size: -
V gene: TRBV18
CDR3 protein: CASSPNPAGEQYF

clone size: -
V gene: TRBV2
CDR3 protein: CASTGGTGYGYTF

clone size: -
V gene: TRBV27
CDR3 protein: CASSYFGTVNTGELFF

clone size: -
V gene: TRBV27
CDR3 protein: CASSLTGQIFYGYTF

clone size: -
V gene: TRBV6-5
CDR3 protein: CASSLDRNQPQHF

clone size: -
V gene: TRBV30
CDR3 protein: CAWTPGERRTQYF

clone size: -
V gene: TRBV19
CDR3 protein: CASSNRGNYGYTF

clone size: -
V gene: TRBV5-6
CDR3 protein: CASTRTGDESQPQHF

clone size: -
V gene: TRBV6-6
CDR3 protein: CASSVRAFGNSPLHF

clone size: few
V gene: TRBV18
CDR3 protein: CASSTGGDYTGELFF

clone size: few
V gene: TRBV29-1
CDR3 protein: CSARGTLYEQYF

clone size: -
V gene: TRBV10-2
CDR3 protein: CASRPRLAAEKDTQYF

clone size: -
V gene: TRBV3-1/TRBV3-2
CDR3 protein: CASSQNLGQGTYGYTF

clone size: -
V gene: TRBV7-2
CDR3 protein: CASSFKGQTQGGYTF

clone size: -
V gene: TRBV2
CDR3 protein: CASSSHQGTYEQYF

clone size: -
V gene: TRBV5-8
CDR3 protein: CASSLGGHSTDTQYF

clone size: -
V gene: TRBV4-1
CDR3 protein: CASSQQLPGGYTF

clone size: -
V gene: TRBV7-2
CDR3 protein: CASGKMWGTNQPQHF

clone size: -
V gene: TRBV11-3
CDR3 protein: CASSRRVGETQYF

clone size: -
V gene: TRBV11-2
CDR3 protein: CASSPWTGAINTEAFF

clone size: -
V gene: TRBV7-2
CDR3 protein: CASSKAGNYGYTF

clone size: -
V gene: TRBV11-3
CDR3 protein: CASSLAGEEQYF

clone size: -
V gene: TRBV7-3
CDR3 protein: CASSPSGGGDEQFF

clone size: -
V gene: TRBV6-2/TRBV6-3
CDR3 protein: CASSPGQGSNQPQHF

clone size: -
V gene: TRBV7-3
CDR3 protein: CASSSAGTTRADTQYF

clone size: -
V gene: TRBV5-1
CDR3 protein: CASNSGRERSRYTF

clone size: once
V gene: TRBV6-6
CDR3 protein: CASSRTMVGVASYEQYF